This record concerns one T cell receptor (beta chain) sequence. The length of the CDR3 is 15 residues. Trimming left V 5 bases short and J 0 bases short, with 12 bases between. CDR1 and CDR2 from the germline V gene are KGHDR and SFDVKD. These data originate in a study of T cells in Graves' hyperthyroidism and ophthalmopathy. Amplified regions were TCR beta CDR3 sequences from RNA transcripts. First-round RT-PCR with HTBI primers amplified the TCR CDR3 region. TCRdb analysed the multiplex PCR reads with MiXCR anew, one entry per CDR3 protein. The sample has about 700,000 distinct CDR3 sequences, 40% to 55% seen once.

The TCR comes from an adult man with Graves' disease, either hyperthyroidism or ophthalmopathy (not recorded which). This rearrangement joins TRBV24-1 to TRBJ1-2; perhaps TRBD1 as D (6 bases). Sequencing was performed on peripheral blood or thyroid tissue (not recorded which). CDR3 nucleotide sequence: TGTGCCACCAGTGTATGCCAGGGGACTAACTATGGCTACACCTTC. It is translated as CATSVCQGTNYGYTF.